The 29 T cell receptor beta chains below were found in one sample sequenced in a study of a mutant IDH1 vaccine in newly diagnosed glioma (dated by TCRdb to about 2021). Per the publication, the time point label means: baseline, week 1 (first vaccination visit). Per the publication, the treatment or condition label means: pre-vaccination baseline after standard-of-care therapy. The receptor library was made with the immunoSEQ multiplex PCR assay. The immuneACCESS repertoire file appears here via TCRdb, limited to in-frame rearrangements. These files lack a portion of the clones; in checked studies, under half of the deficit traces to unresolved V genes, and the cause of the others is not known. The sample contains 55,000 to 70,000 clones, about four fifths of them found a single time. The ten biggest clones cover more than 8% of the sample. The material sequenced was PBMCs, taken from a glioma patient treated with radiotherapy, temozolomide or both. Source of these receptors: a man in his forties or fifties with glioma.

The J gene is TRBJ2-7, the V gene TRBV5-4; no firm D call. In germline, CDR1 is SGHNT, CDR2 YYREEE (reference sequence). V was shortened by 1 base and J by 0 bases, with 8 bases between the two germline ends. This CDR3 has 14 amino acids. For the CDR3, the DNA is TGTGCCAGCAGCTTGTCGGGTAGCTCCTACGAGCAGTACTTC. Encoded protein: CASSLSGSSYEQYF.

Only a few counts were recorded for this clone. V and J are TRBV11-2 and TRBJ1-1, with 7 bases matching TRBD1. Per the germline V gene, CDR1 is SGHAT and CDR2 is FQNNGV. The CDR3 contains 14 residues. The V and J ends lost 5 bases and 0 bases, in that order; junction bases with no gene match: 3. DNA for the CDR3: TGTGCCAGCAGCACCGACAGGGTGAACACTGAAGCTTTCTTT. This gives the protein CASSTDRVNTEAFF.

The gene calls are TRBV30 and TRBJ2-7; the D gene is possibly TRBD1 (6 bases). The germline V gene has CDR1 GTSNPN and CDR2 SVGIG (reference sequence). CDR3 length: 13 amino acids. V lost 0 bases to trimming and J lost 7 bases, with 13 bases between them. CDR3 region: CAWSVTGPREQYF. The CDR3 DNA follows: TGTGCCTGGAGTGTGACAGGCCCTCGGGAGCAGTACTTC.

This clone appeared a few times. The gene calls are TRBV19 and TRBJ2-2, with a weak D call TRBD1 (5 bases). CDR3 length: 16 residues. Trimming stripped 3 bases from V and 2 bases from J, with 13 bases between. Per germline, CDR1 LNHDA and CDR2 SQIVND (reference sequence). This CDR3 is CASSMYPGLNTGELFF. As DNA, the CDR3 is TGTGCCAGTAGTATGTACCCAGGGTTAAACACCGGGGAGCTGTTTTTT.

The genes are TRBV19 and TRBJ1-1, with D unclear. CDR3 length equals 15 residues. Germline V gene data show CDR1 as LNHDA and CDR2 as SQIVND (reference sequence). Trimming stripped 5 bases from V and 3 bases from J, with 16 bases between. CDR3 nucleotides: TGTGCCAGTAGTCCACACGAGGGAAAGGACACTGAAGCTTTCTTT. Its protein is CASSPHEGKDTEAFF.

Turning to this clone: This sample includes further DNA sequences coding for the same CDR3. The chain joins TRBV30 to TRBJ1-1; D not resolved. Germline V gene lookup returns CDR1 GTSNPN and CDR2 SVGIG (reference sequence). Trimming removed 2 bases from V and 1 base from J, with 11 bases in between. This CDR3 comprises 14 residues. The CDR3: CAWSSRGGNTEAFF. The CDR3, as DNA: TGTGCCTGGAGTTCCCGGGGTGGGAACACTGAAGCTTTCTTT.

The rearrangement links TRBV6-1 to TRBJ2-7, with D perhaps being TRBD1 or TRBD2 (5 bases each). There are 16 residues in the CDR3. The V and J ends lost 1 base and 4 bases respectively, with 17 bases between them. Per the germline V gene, CDR1 is MNHNS and CDR2 is SASEGT. The CDR3 here is CASSEVTRGAGYEQYF. The CDR3 DNA reads as TGTGCCAGCAGTGAAGTAACGAGGGGAGCCGGGTACGAGCAGTACTTC.

The rearrangement uses TRBV11-2 and TRBJ1-3; possibly TRBD1 for D (5 bases). Germline V gene data show CDR1 as SGHAT and CDR2 as FQNNGV. The CDR3 is made up of 15 amino acids. V lost 4 bases to trimming and J lost 0 bases, with 10 bases between them. The CDR3 nucleotides are TGTGCCAGCAGCTCCCGGGACCTCTCTGGAAACACCATATATTTT. The encoded protein is CASSSRDLSGNTIYF. Full variable domain (outside the CDR3, taken from reference TRBV11-2 and TRBJ1-3): EAGVAQSPRYKIIEKRQSVAFWCNPISGHATLYWYQQILGQGPKLLIQFQNNGVVDDSQLPKDRFSAERLKGVDSTLKIQPAKLEDSAVYLCASSSRDLSGNTIYFGEGSWLTVV.

This chain joins TRBV15 and TRBJ1-5; D possibly corresponds to TRBD1 (6 bases). The CDR3 has 16 residues. Per germline, CDR1 LNHNV and CDR2 YYDKDF (reference sequence). V lost 1 base to trimming and J lost 10 bases, with 20 bases between them. In DNA, the CDR3 is TGTGCCACCAGCAGAGGGGAGGGGACAATCACCCGCCCCCAGCATTTT. This translates into CATSRGEGTITRPQHF. The whole variable domain, filled in from reference TRBV15 and TRBJ1-5, reads DAMVIQNPRYQVTQFGKPVTLSCSQTLNHNVMYWYQQKSSQAPKLLFHYYDKDFNNEADTPDNFQSRRPNTSFCFLDIRSPGLGDTAMYLCATSRGEGTITRPQHFGDGTRLSIL.

This clone appeared a single time. The chain recombines TRBV7-6 with TRBJ1-2; no firm D call. This CDR3 spans 12 amino acids. Trimming took 6 bases from V and 6 from J, leaving 11 bases between them. The germline gives CDR1 SGHVS, CDR2 FNYEAQ. CDR3 amino acids: CASSSVEDGYTF. In DNA form, the CDR3 reads TGTGCCAGCAGTTCAGTTGAGGATGGCTACACCTTC.

This rearrangement joins TRBV5-1 to TRBJ2-7; the match to TRBD1 covers 10 bases. The germline V gene encodes CDR1 SGHRS and CDR2 YFSETQ. The CDR3 is made up of 14 amino acids. The trim removed 2 bases at V and 5 bases at J, leaving 4 bases unmatched. CDR3 protein: CASSFGQGGHEQYF. CDR3 bases: TGCGCCAGCAGCTTCGGACAGGGGGGACACGAGCAGTACTTC.

The V and J genes are TRBV5-1 and TRBJ1-3, with 8 bases matching TRBD1. Germline V CDR1 and CDR2: SGHRS, YFSETQ. V was clipped by 4 bases and J by 3 bases; unmatched bases: 6. This CDR3 has 15 amino acids. CDR3 nucleotides: TGCGCCAGCAGCGTAACAGGGGGTCGTGGAAACACCATATATTTT. It yields the protein CASSVTGGRGNTIYF.

V and J are TRBV5-1 and TRBJ1-1; unclear D gene. The CDR3 is made up of 14 amino acids. CDR1 and CDR2 from the germline V gene are SGHRS and YFSETQ. Trimming pared 2 bases from V and 1 base from J, leaving 9 bases between. Written as DNA, the CDR3 is TGCGCCAGCAGCTTCCGGACCGGGAACACTGAAGCTTTCTTT. The encoded protein is CASSFRTGNTEAFF.

This clone showed up just once. The chain has TRBV27 and TRBJ2-7; 8 positions agree with TRBD2. The CDR3 spans 14 residues. Germline loops: CDR1 MNHEY, CDR2 SMNVEV (reference sequence). With 6 bases clipped from V and 3 bases from J, the junction kept 7 bases outside the gene matches. DNA of the CDR3: TGTGCCAGCAGGATCCGGGGGGGCTACTACGAGCAGTACTTC. Protein product: CASRIRGGYYEQYF.

CDR3 DNA sequence: TGTGCCAGCAAAAGTGGGGCTAGCGGGGACTACGAGCAGTACTTC. Residues: CASKSGASGDYEQYF. The chain uses TRBV27 and TRBJ2-7; the match to TRBD2 covers 9 bases. In germline, CDR1 is MNHEY, CDR2 SMNVEV (reference sequence). The junction had 10 bases not matched to a gene; V was cut back by 7 bases and J by 3 bases. This CDR3 spans 15 amino acids.

The CDR3 region is CASSLELSQNIQYF. CDR3 nucleotides: TGTGCCAGCAGCTTAGAACTCTCTCAAAACATTCAGTACTTC. The V gene is TRBV11-1, the J gene TRBJ2-4; D uncertain. Trimming removed 1 base from V and 5 bases from J, with 9 bases in between. The CDR3 loop spans 14 amino acids. Germline-derived CDR1 and CDR2 are SGHAT and FQDESV (reference sequence).

The chain has TRBV10-2 and TRBJ1-5; 9 nucleotides match TRBD1. Per germline, CDR1 WSHSY and CDR2 SAAADI. Unmatched junction bases numbered 4, after V lost 7 bases and J lost 0 bases. This CDR3 region has 15 residues. The CDR3 loop reads CASKGTGLSNQPQHF. DNA for the CDR3: TGCGCCAGCAAAGGGACAGGGCTTAGCAATCAGCCCCAGCATTTT.

V is TRBV6-5 and J is TRBJ2-3; a weak D match, TRBD1 (6 bases). V lost 2 bases to trimming and J lost 4 bases, with 7 bases between them. The CDR3 runs 13 residues. CDR1 MNHEY and CDR2 SVGAGI come from the germline V gene. The chain's CDR3 is CASSYGGPDTQYF. In nucleotides, the CDR3 is TGTGCCAGCAGTTACGGGGGCCCAGATACGCAGTATTTT.

This chain links TRBV9 with TRBJ2-2; D gene unclear. Germline V gene lookup returns CDR1 SGDLS and CDR2 YYNGEE. The length of the CDR3 is 16 residues. V lost 0 bases and J 2 bases, leaving 11 bases between the germline ends. The CDR3 region is CASSVAGTANTGELFF. The CDR3 nucleotides are TGTGCCAGCAGCGTAGCTGGTACAGCAAACACCGGGGAGCTGTTTTTT.

J is TRBJ2-5 and V is TRBV11-2; D is uncertain. Germline CDR1 SGHAT, CDR2 FQNNGV. The CDR3 is 15 amino acids. V lost 5 bases to trimming and J lost 5 bases, with 18 bases between them. The CDR3 loop is CASSPPLGWLETQYF. CDR3 nucleotides: TGTGCCAGCAGCCCTCCTCTGGGTTGGTTGGAGACCCAGTACTTC.

This clone was found once. The chain combines TRBV7-9 with TRBJ1-5, with D perhaps matching TRBD1 (5 bases). CDR3 length: 14 residues. The germline V and J ends were trimmed by 1 base and 8 bases, with 12 bases remaining between them. CDR1 and CDR2 (germline): SEHNR, FQNEAQ (reference sequence). This CDR3 reads CASSLGGGREPQHF. DNA of the CDR3: TGTGCCAGCAGCTTAGGGGGGGGGAGAGAGCCCCAGCATTTT.

This clone is a singleton in its sample. The V and J genes are TRBV6-5 and TRBJ2-4, with 9 bases matching TRBD1. The CDR3 covers 15 residues. The germline CDR1 and CDR2 sequences are MNHEY and SVGAGI. V dropped 5 bases and J dropped 9; count of bases not matched to a gene: 11. The DNA of the CDR3 is TGTGCCAGCAGTCCCCCGGGACAGGGTTCTCGCATTCAGTACTTC. This sequence encodes CASSPPGQGSRIQYF.

The J gene is TRBJ2-3, the V gene TRBV5-1; 12 bases align to TRBD2. V was clipped by 1 base and J by 0 bases; unmatched bases: 6. CDR1 is SGHRS and CDR2 is YFSETQ in the germline V gene. The CDR3 covers 18 residues. The CDR3 nucleotides read TGCGCCAGCAGCTTGAGGCTAGCGGGGGGGTCTAGCACAGATACGCAGTATTTT. This codes for CASSLRLAGGSSTDTQYF.

The chain employs TRBV15 and TRBJ2-6; D is possibly TRBD1 or TRBD2 (6 bases each). CDR1 LNHNV and CDR2 YYDKDF come from the germline V gene (reference sequence). Between the trimmed V and J ends, which lost 3 bases and 2 bases, there was a span of 8 bases. There are 15 residues in the CDR3. The CDR3 here is CATSRRGAGANVLTF. The CDR3 region has the DNA TGTGCCACCAGCAGGAGGGGGGCTGGGGCCAACGTCCTGACTTTC.

By sample share, this clone is large. The chain couples TRBV11-2 to TRBJ2-5, with 8 bases fitting TRBD2. The V gene end was trimmed by 5 bases and the J gene end by 4 bases; junction bases not matched to a gene: 6. The CDR3 is 14 amino acids. From germline, CDR1 is SGHAT and CDR2 FQNNGV. DNA of the CDR3: TGTGCCAGCAGCACCGGGGGGGAAGCAGAGACCCAGTACTTC. Its protein product is CASSTGGEAETQYF.

J is TRBJ1-4 and V is TRBV10-3; a possible D gene is TRBD1 (5 bases). The CDR3 is 16 residues long. Germline V gives CDR1 ENHRY, CDR2 SYGVKD. V was pared by 2 bases and J by 8 bases, with 18 bases between. This chain's CDR3 is CAISEGGGAREEKLFF. In DNA form, the CDR3 reads TGTGCCATCAGTGAGGGTGGAGGGGCTCGCGAGGAAAAACTGTTTTTT.

The chain links TRBV18 to TRBJ1-2; D perhaps matches TRBD1 (5 bases). V was clipped by 2 bases and J by 4 bases, with 20 bases between them. CDR1 is KGHSH and CDR2 is LQKENI in the germline V gene. The CDR3 spans 17 residues. The CDR3 coding sequence is TGTGCCAGCTCACCATTGGGACTAGGGGACCCACGCTATGGCTACACCTTC. Amino acids: CASSPLGLGDPRYGYTF.

The chain recombines TRBV28 with TRBJ2-7, with D possibly matching TRBD1 (6 bases). Trimming cost V 6 bases and J 1 base, with 10 bases left between them. Per the germline V gene, CDR1 is MDHEN and CDR2 is SYDVKM. The length of the CDR3 is 13 residues. The DNA for the CDR3 is TGTGCCAGCAGCTCGGGACAATCCTACGAGCAGTACTTC. It codes for CASSSGQSYEQYF.

The CDR3 reads CASTRARNTIYF. CDR3 nucleotide sequence: TGTGCCAGCACCCGCGCCCGAAACACCATATATTTT. The chain recombines TRBV2 with TRBJ1-3; D gene uncertain. From germline, CDR1 is SNHLY and CDR2 FYNNEI. Deletions cut 7 bases from V and 5 bases from J, with 9 bases between. There are 12 residues in the CDR3.